The present TCR beta chain was sequenced within a study of blood T cell repertoires in COVID-19. Study-level information: Samples of COVID-19 (acute and convalescent) were obtained from the United States, Italy and Spain.

Participants' own reports of clinical history determined their cohort assignment. Recovered Cohort 3 donors showed two negative PCRs, clearance, or symptom resolution. The assay was immunoSEQ multiplex PCR, and TCRdb's table has in-frame clones only and misses some. In the table there are 250,000 to 350,000 clones, 80% to 90% of which are singletons. The sequenced sample consisted of PBMCs or T cells enriched from blood (not recorded which). The sequence came from a woman in her late teens or twenties who had recovered from COVID-19.

Here the CDR3 reads CASSWTGGSDTEAFF. For the CDR3, the DNA is TGCGCCAGCAGCTGGACAGGGGGCAGCGACACTGAAGCTTTCTTT. The chain recombines TRBV5-1 with TRBJ1-1; TRBD1 matches 11 bases. CDR3 size: 15 residues. J lost 3 bases, V lost 3 bases, and 4 bases had no gene match. CDR1 SGHRS and CDR2 YFSETQ come from the germline V gene.